This TCR beta chain was observed in a study of cytotoxic CD8 clonotypes in ibrutinib-treated CLL. Clones were sequenced by immunoSEQ multiplex PCR, and TCRdb holds only the in-frame ones, with some missing. Of about 68,000 clones detected, about 64% appear once; the ten largest clones hold more than 4.5%. Libraries of TCR beta were made from approximately 2.2 micrograms of genomic DNA that came from cryopreserved PBMCs. This clone was picked up a small number of times. The CDR3 loop spans 14 amino acids. V shed 8 bases, J shed 8 bases, and the junction held 11 bases outside the gene matches. Germline V gene data show CDR1 as SGHTA and CDR2 as FQGTGA.

The gene calls are TRBV7-3 and TRBJ2-3, with 9 bases identical to TRBD2. This receptor was identified in a human donor with chronic lymphocytic leukemia. The sample in question was PBMCs, obtained after 12 months of ibrutinib treatment. The CDR3 sequence: CASGSGGPAGTQYF. DNA for the CDR3: TGTGCCAGCGGTAGCGGGGGCCCGGCGGGTACGCAGTATTTT.